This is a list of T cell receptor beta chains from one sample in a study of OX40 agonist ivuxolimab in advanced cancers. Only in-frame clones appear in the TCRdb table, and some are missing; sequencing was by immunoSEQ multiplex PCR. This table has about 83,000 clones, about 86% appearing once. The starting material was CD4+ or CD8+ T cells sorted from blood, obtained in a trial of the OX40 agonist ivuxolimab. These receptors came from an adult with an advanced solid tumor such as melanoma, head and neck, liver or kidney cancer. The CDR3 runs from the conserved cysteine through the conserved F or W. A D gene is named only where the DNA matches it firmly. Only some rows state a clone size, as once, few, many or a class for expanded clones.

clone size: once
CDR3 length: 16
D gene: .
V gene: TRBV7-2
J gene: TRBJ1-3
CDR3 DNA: TGTGCCAGCAGCTCCAATGGGGGGGTTTCAGGAAACACCATATATTTT
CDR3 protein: CASSSNGGVSGNTIYF

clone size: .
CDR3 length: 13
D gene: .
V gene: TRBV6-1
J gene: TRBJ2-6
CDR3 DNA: TGTGCCAGCGAGAGCTCTGGGGCCAACGTCCTGACTTTC
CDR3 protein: CASESSGANVLTF

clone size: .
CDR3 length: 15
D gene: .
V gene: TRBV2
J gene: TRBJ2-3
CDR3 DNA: TGTGCCAGCAGCCGCGACGGACAAGGCACAGATACGCAGTATTTT
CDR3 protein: CASSRDGQGTDTQYF

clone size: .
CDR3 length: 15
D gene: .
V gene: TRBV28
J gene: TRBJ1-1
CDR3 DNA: TGTGCCAGCAGTTACAGGCGGGCCTTGAGCACTGAAGCTTTCTTT
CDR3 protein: CASSYRRALSTEAFF

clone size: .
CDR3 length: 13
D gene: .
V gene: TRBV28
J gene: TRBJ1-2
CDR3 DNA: TGTGCCAGCAGTTTAGGGCAGAACTATGGCTACACCTTC
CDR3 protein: CASSLGQNYGYTF

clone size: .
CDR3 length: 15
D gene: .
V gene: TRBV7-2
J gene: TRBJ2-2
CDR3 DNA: TGTGCCAGCAGCTTATATCAGGGTCAGACCGGGGAGCTGTTTTTT
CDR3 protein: CASSLYQGQTGELFF

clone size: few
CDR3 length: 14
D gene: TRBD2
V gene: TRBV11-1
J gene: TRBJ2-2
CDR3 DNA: TGTGCCAGCAGCCACCGGGGGGTCACCGGGGAGCTGTTTTTT
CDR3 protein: CASSHRGVTGELFF

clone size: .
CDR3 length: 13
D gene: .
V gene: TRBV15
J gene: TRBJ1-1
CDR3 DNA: TGTGCCACCAGCAGAGTCCCGAGGGCTGAAGCTTTCTTT
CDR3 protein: CATSRVPRAEAFF

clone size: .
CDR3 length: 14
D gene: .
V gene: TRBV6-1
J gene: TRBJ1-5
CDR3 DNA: TGTGCCAGCAGTTCCAGCGCCGGAAGTCAGCCCCAGCATTTT
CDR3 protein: CASSSSAGSQPQHF

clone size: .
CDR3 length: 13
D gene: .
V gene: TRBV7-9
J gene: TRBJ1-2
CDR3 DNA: TGTGCCAGCAGCTTACCCGGGGTTGGTGGCTACACCTTC
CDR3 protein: CASSLPGVGGYTF

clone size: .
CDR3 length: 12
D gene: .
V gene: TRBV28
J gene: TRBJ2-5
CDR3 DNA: TGTGCCAGCAGCTCCCCCCAAGAGACCCAGTACTTC
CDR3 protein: CASSSPQETQYF

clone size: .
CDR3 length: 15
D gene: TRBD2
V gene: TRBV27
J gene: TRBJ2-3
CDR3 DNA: TGTGCCAGCCAAAAGCGGGGGACCCTCACAGATACGCAGTATTTT
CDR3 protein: CASQKRGTLTDTQYF

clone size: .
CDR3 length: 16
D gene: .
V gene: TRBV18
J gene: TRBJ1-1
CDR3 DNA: TGTGCCAGCTCACCACAAAGAGAAGCGTCGGGTACTGAAGCTTTCTTT
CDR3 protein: CASSPQREASGTEAFF

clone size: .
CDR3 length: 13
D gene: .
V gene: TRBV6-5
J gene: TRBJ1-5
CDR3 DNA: TGTGCCAGCAGTTACCGGAGGAATCAGCCCCAGCATTTT
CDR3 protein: CASSYRRNQPQHF

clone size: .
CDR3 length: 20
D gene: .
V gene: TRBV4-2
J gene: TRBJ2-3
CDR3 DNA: TGTGCCAGCAGCCAAGGACGATCGGGGCGAGGAGGGGGCTACACAGATACGCAGTATTTT
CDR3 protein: CASSQGRSGRGGGYTDTQYF

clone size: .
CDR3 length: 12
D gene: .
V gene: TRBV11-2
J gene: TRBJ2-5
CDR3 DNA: TGTGCCAGCAGCAGGGGGATGGAGACCCAGTACTTC
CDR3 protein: CASSRGMETQYF

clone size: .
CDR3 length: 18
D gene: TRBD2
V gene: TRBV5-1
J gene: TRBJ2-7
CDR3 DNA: TGCGCCAGCAGCTTGCCCGGGACTAGCGATACGAAGCGATACGAGCAGTACTTC
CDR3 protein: CASSLPGTSDTKRYEQYF

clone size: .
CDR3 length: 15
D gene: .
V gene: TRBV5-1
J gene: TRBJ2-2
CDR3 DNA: TGCGCCAGCAGCTTGATTGCTGGGAATAAGGTGGAGCTGTTTTTT
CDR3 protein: CASSLIAGNKVELFF

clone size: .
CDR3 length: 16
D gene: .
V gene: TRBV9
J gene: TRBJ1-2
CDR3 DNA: TGTGCCAGCAGCGGCCGGGACACCACTCTCAACTATGGCTACACCTTC
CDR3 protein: CASSGRDTTLNYGYTF

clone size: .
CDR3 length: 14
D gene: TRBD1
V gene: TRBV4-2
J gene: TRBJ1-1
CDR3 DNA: TGTGCCAGCAGCCTAACGGACAGGGACACTGAAGCTTTCTTT
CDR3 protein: CASSLTDRDTEAFF

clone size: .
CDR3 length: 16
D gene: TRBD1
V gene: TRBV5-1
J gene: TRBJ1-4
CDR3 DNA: TGCGCCAGCAGCTTGGGGCCTACAGGGGATGGTGAAAAACTGTTTTTT
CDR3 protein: CASSLGPTGDGEKLFF

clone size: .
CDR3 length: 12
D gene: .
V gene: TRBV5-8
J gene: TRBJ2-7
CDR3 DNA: TGTGCCAGCAGCTTGATAGGGAACGAGCAGTACTTC
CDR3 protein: CASSLIGNEQYF

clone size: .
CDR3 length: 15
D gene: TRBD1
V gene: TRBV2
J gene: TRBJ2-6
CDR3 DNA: TGTGCCAGCAGTGCTACAGGGGCCGGGGCCAACGTCCTGACTTTC
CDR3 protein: CASSATGAGANVLTF

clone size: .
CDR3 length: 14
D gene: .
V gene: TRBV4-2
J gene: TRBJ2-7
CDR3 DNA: TGTGCCAGCAGCCCCGGGGGGCCTGTTAGCGAGCAGTACTTC
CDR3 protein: CASSPGGPVSEQYF

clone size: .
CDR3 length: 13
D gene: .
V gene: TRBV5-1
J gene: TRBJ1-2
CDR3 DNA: TGCGCCAGCAGCCCAGCTGGAACGGTGGGCTACACCTTC
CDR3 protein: CASSPAGTVGYTF

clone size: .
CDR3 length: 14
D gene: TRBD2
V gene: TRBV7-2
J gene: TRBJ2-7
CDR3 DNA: TGTGCCAGCAGCTTAGAAGGGAGGGGAGACGAGCAGTACTTC
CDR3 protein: CASSLEGRGDEQYF

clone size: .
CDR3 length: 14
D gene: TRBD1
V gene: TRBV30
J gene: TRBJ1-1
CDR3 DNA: TGTGCCTGGAACCCCGGGACAGGGGCCACTGAAGCTTTCTTT
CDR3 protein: CAWNPGTGATEAFF

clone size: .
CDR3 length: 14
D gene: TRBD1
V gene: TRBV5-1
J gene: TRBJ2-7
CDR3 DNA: TGCGCCAGCAGCGAACCGGGACAGGACTACGAGCAGTACTTC
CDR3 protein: CASSEPGQDYEQYF